The 16 T cell receptor beta chains listed next were all sequenced from one sample in a study of cytomegalovirus exposure and HLA in healthy donors. Primers: 60 Vbeta forward and 13 Jbeta reverse. The table came from immunoSEQ multiplex PCR; TCRdb's copy has only in-frame clones and leaves some out. The repertoire holds fewer than 200,000 clones, with approximately 9.5% as singletons. The sequencing sample was made of PBMCs. All receptors come from a woman in her thirties in good health and CMV-seropositive.

Only a few counts were recorded for this clone. This sequence joins TRBV29-1 and TRBJ2-7; a possible D gene is TRBD1 (5 bases). V was cut by 0 bases and J by 2 bases, with 11 bases left in between. This CDR3 has 14 amino acids. Germline V gene data show CDR1 as SQVTM and CDR2 as ANQGSEA. The CDR3 loop reads CSVEDPGHTYEQYF. CDR3 in DNA: TGCAGCGTTGAAGATCCAGGGCACACCTACGAGCAGTACTTC.

This clone has more than one count but fewer than ten. The V and J genes are TRBV11-2 and TRBJ2-5; 14 positions match TRBD2. CDR3 length: 16 amino acids. Germline V gene data show CDR1 as SGHAT and CDR2 as FQNNGV. J gave up 4 bases and V 5 bases, and 6 bases lay outside the gene matches. The CDR3 bases are TGTGCCAGCAGCCCGAAGACTAGCGGGAGGGGAGAGACCCAGTACTTC. This translates into CASSPKTSGRGETQYF. The complete variable domain, with remaining parts taken from reference TRBV11-2 and TRBJ2-5, reads EAGVAQSPRYKIIEKRQSVAFWCNPISGHATLYWYQQILGQGPKLLIQFQNNGVVDDSQLPKDRFSAERLKGVDSTLKIQPAKLEDSAVYLCASSPKTSGRGETQYFGPGTRLLVL.

The chain carries TRBV11-2 and TRBJ2-5, with a weak D call TRBD1 (6 bases). V gave up 1 base and J gave up 4 bases, with 10 bases separating them. The CDR3 contains 14 residues. Germline loops: CDR1 SGHAT, CDR2 FQNNGV. CDR3 coding DNA: TGTGCCAGCAGCTTAGGGTCAGGGGCAGAGACCCAGTACTTC. It encodes CASSLGSGAETQYF.

The rearrangement uses TRBV5-1 and TRBJ1-2; D is ambiguous. The CDR3 loop spans 14 amino acids. Trimming took 7 bases from V and 1 from J, leaving 14 bases between them. The V gene's germline CDR1 is SGHRS and CDR2 YFSETQ. The CDR3 sequence is CASRSPGDNYGYTF. In DNA, the CDR3 is TGCGCCAGCCGCTCCCCCGGAGATAACTATGGCTACACCTTC.

This clone was seen only a few times. The rearrangement uses TRBV29-1 and TRBJ1-1, with a weak D call TRBD1 (5 bases). Germline V gives CDR1 SQVTM, CDR2 ANQGSEA. There are 13 residues in the CDR3. The V gene lost 5 bases and the J gene lost 3 bases, with 13 bases spanning the gap. As DNA, the CDR3 is TGCAGCGTTTCGAAGGGGTTGGACACTGAAGCTTTCTTT. It encodes CSVSKGLDTEAFF.

The rearrangement uses TRBV7-9 and TRBJ1-2, with D maybe TRBD1 (6 bases). CDR1 and CDR2 from the germline V gene are SEHNR and FQNEAQ (reference sequence). This CDR3 has 14 residues. The V end was cut by 7 bases, the J end by 6 bases, with 18 bases between. This chain's CDR3 is CASTLRDKGNGYTF. DNA for the CDR3: TGTGCCAGCACCCTACGGGACAAGGGGAATGGCTACACCTTC. Full variable domain (outside the CDR3, taken from reference TRBV7-9 and TRBJ1-2): DTGVSQNPRHKITKRGQNVTFRCDPISEHNRLYWYRQTLGQGPEFLTYFQNEAQLEKSRLLSDRFSAERPKGSFSTLEIQRTEQGDSAMYLCASTLRDKGNGYTFGSGTRLTVV.

This clone was seen only a few times. This chain connects TRBV11-2 to TRBJ2-3, with D tentatively TRBD2 (5 bases). This CDR3 region has 13 residues. CDR1 is SGHAT and CDR2 is FQNNGV in the germline V gene. Trimming removed 1 base at V and 4 bases at J, with 6 bases between. The CDR3 region is CASSLAGSDTQYF. CDR3 bases: TGTGCCAGCAGCTTAGCGGGGTCAGATACGCAGTATTTT.

This clone was seen a few times. V is TRBV5-1 and J is TRBJ2-6; D gene uncertain. Trimming took off 6 bases at V and 0 bases at J, with 10 bases between the two ends. Germline V gene data show CDR1 as SGHRS and CDR2 as YFSETQ. This CDR3 is built from 15 residues. This chain's CDR3 is CASNSILSGANVLTF. Written as DNA, the CDR3 is TGCGCCAGCAACTCGATTCTCTCTGGGGCCAACGTCCTGACTTTC.

V and J are TRBV7-9 and TRBJ2-1; 7 bases are shared with TRBD2. Trimming at V came to 5 bases and at J to 4 bases, leaving 8 bases not matched to a gene. The CDR3 is 15 amino acids. Germline CDR1 and CDR2: SEHNR and FQNEAQ (reference sequence). Here the CDR3 reads CASSRLAGAYNEQFF. For the CDR3, the DNA is TGTGCCAGCAGCCGATTAGCGGGCGCTTACAATGAGCAGTTCTTC.

This chain links TRBV13 with TRBJ2-1, with D possibly being TRBD1 (6 bases). In germline, CDR1 is PRHDT, CDR2 FYEKMQ (reference sequence). This CDR3 contains 15 residues. The germline V and J ends were trimmed by 1 base and 6 bases, with 13 bases remaining between them. The CDR3 region has the DNA TGTGCCAGCAGCTTAGTGGGGGCCGACGGCAATGAGCAGTTCTTC. Protein product: CASSLVGADGNEQFF.

This clone has a single count. The chain carries TRBV18 and TRBJ2-6; no firm D call. The V end was cut by 0 bases, the J end by 0 bases, with 6 bases between. The length of the CDR3 is 16 residues. The germline V gene encodes CDR1 KGHSH and CDR2 LQKENI. CDR3 sequence: CASSPPNRSGANVLTF. CDR3 coding DNA: TGTGCCAGCTCACCACCTAATCGCTCTGGGGCCAACGTCCTGACTTTC.

The sample holds a few counts of this clone. The V and J genes are TRBV14 and TRBJ1-4, with 7 bases aligning to TRBD1. With V trimmed by 4 bases and J by 0 bases, 17 bases remained unmatched. Germline CDR1 reads SGHDN; CDR2 reads FVKESK. CDR3 length: 20 amino acids. The CDR3 DNA follows: TGTGCCAGCAGCCGTCTAACTGACAGGGTAGCTTTTGCAACTAATGAAAAACTGTTTTTT. It specifies CASSRLTDRVAFATNEKLFF. Combining the CDR3 with reference TRBV14 and TRBJ1-4 gives the whole variable domain EAGVTQFPSHSVIEKGQTVTLRCDPISGHDNLYWYRRVMGKEIKFLLHFVKESKQDESGMPNNRFLAERTGGTYSTLKVQPAELEDSGVYFCASSRLTDRVAFATNEKLFFGSGTQLSVL.

This clone turned up a few times. This chain links TRBV7-2 with TRBJ2-7; 8 bases align to TRBD2. Germline trimming cut 8 bases from V and 5 bases from J; bases unmatched to any gene: 5. Germline loops: CDR1 SGHTA, CDR2 FQGNSA. The CDR3 contains 12 residues. The CDR3 here is CASRGGSNEQYF. The CDR3 DNA follows: TGTGCCAGCCGGGGGGGGAGTAACGAGCAGTACTTC.

A few counts support this clone. One end of the junction varies from germline; a read error may be responsible. Distinct nucleotide sequences in the sample also encode this CDR3. DNA of the CDR3: TGCGCCAGCAAAGGGAGGCGAACTGAGGCTTTCTTT. This sequence encodes CASKGRRTEAFF. The chain has TRBV10-1 and TRBJ1-1; no reliable D call. Germline CDR1 is WNHNN and CDR2 is SYGVQD (reference sequence). This CDR3 spans 12 amino acids.

This clone was counted only a few times. The genes are TRBV18 and TRBJ2-5, with D possibly matching TRBD1 (5 bases). V was shortened by 0 bases and J by 1 base, with 15 bases between the two germline ends. This CDR3 has 17 residues. Germline assignment: CDR1 KGHSH and CDR2 LQKENI. CDR3 nucleotides: TGTGCCAGCTCACCACCCCTTAGAAAGGGGATCCAAGAGACCCAGTACTTC. It codes for CASSPPLRKGIQETQYF.

The chain carries TRBV11-2 and TRBJ1-3; D remains unclear. Germline CDR1 SGHAT, CDR2 FQNNGV. The CDR3 totals 15 residues. The ends were cut back, 4 bases at V and 0 bases at J, with 10 bases in the middle. Here the CDR3 DNA reads TGTGCCAGCAGCTCCCTAGCAGGCTCTGGAAACACCATATATTTT. It encodes CASSSLAGSGNTIYF.